A selection of T cell receptor beta chains follows, all from one sample in a study of response to subunit inactivated influenza vaccine. Each CDR3 protein is one row after TCRdb ran MiXCR on the RT-PCR reads. This sample has 650,000 to 850,000 distinct CDR3 sequences, with approximately 14% found just once. The sequencing used PBMCs from blood, collected around two weeks before vaccination. The receptors stem from a man aged 50 or older who received an inactivated influenza vaccine. Each CDR3 is given with its conserved first and last residue. D genes are given only for firm matches. Rows may omit the clone size; those that give it use once, few, many or a size class.

cdr3_nt | cdr3_aa | j_call | v_call | clone_size | d_call
TGTGCCAGCAGCTTAGCGAGCGGCAGATACTACGAGCAGTACTTC | CASSLASGRYYEQYF | TRBJ2-7 | TRBV11-2 | few | NA
TGTGCCAGCAGCTTTGAGGGAAGAGGTGGAAAACTGTTTTTT | CASSFEGRGGKLFF | TRBJ1-4 | TRBV7-9 | NA | NA
TGTGCCAGCAGTACCGACTTATGGGGGAGGGACGGCTACACCTTC | CASSTDLWGRDGYTF | TRBJ1-2 | TRBV2 | NA | NA
TGTGCCAGCTCACCACTCGGGCTAGCGGGAGTCTTAAGCACAGATACGCAGTATTTT | CASSPLGLAGVLSTDTQYF | TRBJ2-3 | TRBV18 | few | TRBD2
TGTGCCAGCAGGGTTCGGAATCAGCCCCAGCATTTT | CASRVRNQPQHF | TRBJ1-5 | TRBV6-1 | NA | NA
TGTGCCATCAGTGGGACAGTCTACGAGCAGTACTTC | CAISGTVYEQYF | TRBJ2-7 | TRBV10-3 | NA | NA
TGCAGCGTTACCGGGACGGCTAACTATGGCTACACCTTC | CSVTGTANYGYTF | TRBJ1-2 | TRBV29-1 | NA | NA
TGTGCCAGCAGCTTAGAGGCAGGATCTAGCACAGATACGCAGTATTTT | CASSLEAGSSTDTQYF | TRBJ2-3 | TRBV11-2 | many | NA
TGCAGTGCTAGACGGGGGGCCCCGAACACTGAAGCTTTCTTT | CSARRGAPNTEAFF | TRBJ1-1 | TRBV20-1 | few | NA
TGTGCCAGCAGTGAACCGGGAATAACGGCCGGGGAGCTGTTTTTT | CASSEPGITAGELFF | TRBJ2-2 | TRBV6-1 | few | NA
TGTGCCAGCAGCGTAGCTACTAGGGGTGAAGCTTTCTTT | CASSVATRGEAFF | TRBJ1-1 | TRBV9 | NA | NA
TGTGCCAGCAGTTTAAATTGGAGCGGACCTGAAGCTTTCTTT | CASSLNWSGPEAFF | TRBJ1-1 | TRBV12-3/TRBV12-4 | NA | NA
TGCGCCAGCAGCCAATATCTAGCGTCAGAGACCCAGTACTTC | CASSQYLASETQYF | TRBJ2-5 | TRBV4-3 | few | NA
TGCAGCGTTGCAGGTCCCCTCGAGCAGTACTTC | CSVAGPLEQYF | TRBJ2-7 | TRBV29-1 | NA | NA
TGTGCCAGCAGCGTACAACAGGGGGAGTACAATGAGCAGTTCTTC | CASSVQQGEYNEQFF | TRBJ2-1 | TRBV9 | few | TRBD1
TGTGCCAGCAGTTCGGACAGGGATTACAATGAGCAGTTCTTC | CASSSDRDYNEQFF | TRBJ2-1 | TRBV12-3/TRBV12-4 | NA | TRBD1
TGTGCCAGCAGCAAAAGCGGGGGGGCCGCCGAGCAGTTCTTC | CASSKSGGAAEQFF | TRBJ2-1 | TRBV6-2/TRBV6-3 | few | TRBD2
TGTGCCAGCAGCCGGATGCGGGGATCCTACGAGCAGTACTTC | CASSRMRGSYEQYF | TRBJ2-7 | TRBV5-4 | NA | NA
TGTGCCAGCAGTGAAGGGGGGAAAGATACGCAGTATTTT | CASSEGGKDTQYF | TRBJ2-3 | TRBV2 | NA | NA
TGTGCCAGCAGCTTAGATTGGACTAGTTTCTATGAGCAGTTCTTC | CASSLDWTSFYEQFF | TRBJ2-1 | TRBV7-2 | NA | TRBD2
TGTGCCAGCAGTATACTTATAAACACCGGGGAGCTGTTTTTT | CASSILINTGELFF | TRBJ2-2 | TRBV12-3/TRBV12-4 | NA | NA
TGTGCCAGCACTATTGGGTCGGGACAGCTAAGCTCCTACGAGCAGTACTTC | CASTIGSGQLSSYEQYF | TRBJ2-7 | TRBV12-3/TRBV12-4 | NA | TRBD1
TGTGCCAGTAGCGGGACTAGGGGGAATGAAAAACTGTTTTTT | CASSGTRGNEKLFF | TRBJ1-4 | TRBV19 | NA | NA
TGTGCCAGCAGTGGGCTCTTCGGGGAGCTGTTTTTT | CASSGLFGELFF | TRBJ2-2 | TRBV5-6 | NA | NA
TGTGCCAGCAGTCGGGGGGGACCGGGACTAGGGGTGACCCAGTACTTC | CASSRGGPGLGVTQYF | TRBJ2-5 | TRBV27 | NA | TRBD2
TGTGCCAGCAGTTACTCGTGGAGTAGCGGGAGTTACACCCACTACGAGCAGTACTTC | CASSYSWSSGSYTHYEQYF | TRBJ2-7 | TRBV6-2/TRBV6-3 | few | TRBD2
TGCGCCAGCAGCTTTCTGGGGGAGGTCGCAGATACGCAGTATTTT | CASSFLGEVADTQYF | TRBJ2-3 | TRBV5-1 | NA | NA
TGCAGCGCTCGGATGGGGGGGACAGATACGCAGTATTTT | CSARMGGTDTQYF | TRBJ2-3 | TRBV29-1 | many | TRBD2
TGTGCCACCAGCAGAGGGGCTGCTCCCATCGAGCAGTACTTC | CATSRGAAPIEQYF | TRBJ2-7 | TRBV15 | few | NA
TGTGCCAGCAGTTACAACTCCGGGCTAGCGGCGAGTCGGGATACGCAGTATTTT | CASSYNSGLAASRDTQYF | TRBJ2-3 | TRBV6-5 | few | TRBD2
TGTGCCAGCTGTGATCCCTGGGCCCAGACAGGGGACCGCGGGAGAACCTCCTACAATGAGCAGTTCTTC | CASCDPWAQTGDRGRTSYNEQFF | TRBJ2-1 | TRBV7-2 | few | NA
TGTGCCAGCAGCCTCTACGCGGGGGGGCCCTTGGTGTACGAGCAGTACTTC | CASSLYAGGPLVYEQYF | TRBJ2-7 | TRBV7-2 | few | TRBD2
TGTGCCAGCAGCTTAGGCTGGGTAGCGGGGTACTCCTACAATGAGCAGTTCTTC | CASSLGWVAGYSYNEQFF | TRBJ2-1 | TRBV11-1 | NA | TRBD2
TGTGCCAGCAGTTTTGCTCTAAGGGTCAATGAGCAGTTCTTC | CASSFALRVNEQFF | TRBJ2-1 | TRBV12-3/TRBV12-4 | many | NA
TGCGCCAGCAGTGAGTTGCTCACCGGGGAGCTGTTTTTT | CASSELLTGELFF | TRBJ2-2 | TRBV12-1 | NA | NA
TGTGCCAGCAGCGTAGAGGGGACTAGCGGGGCCACCGGGGAGCTGTTTTTT | CASSVEGTSGATGELFF | TRBJ2-2 | TRBV9 | NA | TRBD2
TGTGCCAGCAGCTTAGGGAGCGTCCCGGGCACCGGGGAGCTGTTTTTT | CASSLGSVPGTGELFF | TRBJ2-2 | TRBV5-5 | few | NA
TGCAGTGCTAGAGATCGGGTTAGCCCCACCTACGAGCAGTACTTC | CSARDRVSPTYEQYF | TRBJ2-7 | TRBV20-1 | few | NA
TGCAGCCCCAAGGGACAGGGCACCTACGAGCAGTACTTC | CSPKGQGTYEQYF | TRBJ2-7 | TRBV20-1 | NA | TRBD1
TGCGCCAGCAGCTTTATTGGGACAGACCAAGAGACCCAGTACTTC | CASSFIGTDQETQYF | TRBJ2-5 | TRBV5-1 | few | TRBD1
TGTGCCAGCAGCTCCATAAGCGGGGGGGCCGGAGAGACCCAGTACTTC | CASSSISGGAGETQYF | TRBJ2-5 | TRBV7-9 | many | TRBD2
TGCAGTGCTAGATTGAACCTTAACACTGAAGCTTTCTTT | CSARLNLNTEAFF | TRBJ1-1 | TRBV20-1 | NA | NA
TGTGCCAGCCGCTCCAGGGGGGTCACAGATACGCAGTATTTT | CASRSRGVTDTQYF | TRBJ2-3 | TRBV12-3/TRBV12-4 | NA | NA
TGCAGTGCCCAATTGGGGTTGCGGTTACTAGCGGGAGGGTCGAACACCGGGGAGCTGTTTTTT | CSAQLGLRLLAGGSNTGELFF | TRBJ2-2 | TRBV20-1 | NA | TRBD2
TGTGCCAGCAGCTTAGATACCGTCTCCTACGAGCAGTACTTC | CASSLDTVSYEQYF | TRBJ2-7 | TRBV7-9 | NA | NA
TGCAGTGCTAGAGCCGGGACAGCATCAGACACTGAAGCTTTCTTT | CSARAGTASDTEAFF | TRBJ1-1 | TRBV20-1 | NA | TRBD1
TGTGCCAGCTCACCATCGAGGGACATGAACACTGAAGCTTTCTTT | CASSPSRDMNTEAFF | TRBJ1-1 | TRBV18 | NA | NA
TGCGCCAGCAGCCAAGGGGAAAGCGGCGGAACCACAGATACGCAGTATTTT | CASSQGESGGTTDTQYF | TRBJ2-3 | TRBV4-1 | NA | NA
TGCAGTGCTAGAGCTCCGTGGGACAGGGTTTATGGCTACACCTTC | CSARAPWDRVYGYTF | TRBJ1-2 | TRBV20-1 | few | TRBD1
TGTGCCAGCTCACCAATTAGGAACAATGAGCAGTTCTTC | CASSPIRNNEQFF | TRBJ2-1 | TRBV18 | NA | NA
TGTGCCAGCATAATAAGCGGGGGGGCCCAAAATGAGCAGTTCTTC | CASIISGGAQNEQFF | TRBJ2-1 | TRBV6-1 | few | TRBD2
TGTGCCAGCAGCTTATGGGAACAGAACACTGAAGCTTTCTTT | CASSLWEQNTEAFF | TRBJ1-1 | TRBV7-9 | NA | NA
TGCAGTGCAACCCCGCCGCGGGGGTCCAATGAGCAGTTCTTC | CSATPPRGSNEQFF | TRBJ2-1 | TRBV20-1 | many | TRBD2
TGTGCCAGCAGTTCTGTAGTGAATGAGCAGTTCTTC | CASSSVVNEQFF | TRBJ2-1 | TRBV12-3/TRBV12-4 | few | NA
TGTGCCAGCAGCGACCGGGGACCTAGGAATGAGCAGTTCTTC | CASSDRGPRNEQFF | TRBJ2-1 | TRBV27 | many | NA
TGCGCCAGCAAGACGACAGATAATTCACCCCTCCACTTT | CASKTTDNSPLHF | TRBJ1-6 | TRBV5-1 | many | NA
TGTGCCAGCAGCCCCGGTAGGGTGGGTGGCTACACCTTC | CASSPGRVGGYTF | TRBJ1-2 | TRBV7-2 | NA | NA
TGTGCCAGCAGTTACCGGGACAGGGTCAATGAGCAGTTCTTC | CASSYRDRVNEQFF | TRBJ2-1 | TRBV6-5 | NA | TRBD1
TGTGCCACCTCCCAAGAGGCGTCTTTTACCTACGAGCAGTACTTC | CATSQEASFTYEQYF | TRBJ2-7 | TRBV3-1 | NA | NA
TGTGCCAGCAGCACTAGCGGGGGGGCGAACACCGGGGAGCTGTTTTTT | CASSTSGGANTGELFF | TRBJ2-2 | TRBV5-5 | NA | TRBD2